These 21 T cell receptor beta chains originate from one sample sequenced in a study of T cells in Graves' hyperthyroidism and ophthalmopathy. What was amplified from RNA transcripts were TCR beta CDR3 regions. The TCR CDR3 was amplified in a first-round RT-PCR using the HTBI primer set. Via MiXCR, TCRdb re-called the multiplex PCR reads, giving one row per CDR3 protein. The sample contains some 440,000 distinct CDR3 sequences, 15% to 18% of which appear only once. The material sequenced was blood. Receptors originate from a woman aged 18-29 years with Graves' hyperthyroidism.

This clonotype was recorded at least ten times. The chain has TRBV20-1 and TRBJ1-1; a possible D gene is TRBD1 (5 bases). Germline V gene lookup returns CDR1 DFQATT and CDR2 SNEGSKA (reference sequence). The CDR3 is 13 residues long. The V end was cut by 6 bases, the J end by 1 base, with 12 bases between. The CDR3 sequence is CSAERTQNTEAFF. Written as DNA, the CDR3 is TGCAGTGCAGAGCGGACACAGAACACTGAAGCTTTCTTT.

In its sample, this clonotype was seen many times. The rearrangement uses TRBV30 and TRBJ2-7; the match to TRBD1 covers 9 bases. The V segment lost 4 bases and the J segment 6 bases; nucleotides outside the gene matches: 7. The CDR3 totals 13 residues. CDR1 and CDR2 (germline): GTSNPN, SVGIG (reference sequence). Here the CDR3 DNA reads TGTGCCTGGAACCGGGACAGGGTAGGCGAGCAGTACTTC. This encodes CAWNRDRVGEQYF. Combining the CDR3 with reference TRBV30 and TRBJ2-7 gives the whole variable domain SQTIHQWPATLVQPVGSPLSLECTVEGTSNPNLYWYRQAAGRGLQLLFYSVGIGQISSEVPQNLSASRPQDRQFILSSKKLLLSDSGFYLCAWNRDRVGEQYFGPGTRLTVT.

The chain has TRBV9 and TRBJ2-2, with TRBD2 matching 11 bases. V lost 1 base to trimming and J lost 4 bases; unmatched junction nucleotides: 12. The CDR3 contains 19 residues. The germline CDR1 and CDR2 sequences are SGDLS and YYNGEE. The DNA for the CDR3 is TGTGCCAGCAGCGTATCCAGGGGGGGGACTAGCGGCTTCACCGGGGAGCTGTTTTTT. Translating it yields CASSVSRGGTSGFTGELFF.

This sequence joins TRBV30 and TRBJ1-2; perhaps TRBD1 as D (5 bases). V lost 3 bases and J 2 bases, leaving 7 bases between the germline ends. The CDR3 consists of 12 residues. CDR1 GTSNPN and CDR2 SVGIG come from the germline V gene (reference sequence). The CDR3 spells CAWRPGNYGYTF. The CDR3 DNA follows: TGTGCCTGGAGGCCAGGGAACTATGGCTACACCTTC.

There are a few counts of this clonotype. This may be a read error, as it is one base from a much larger clone. V usage is TRBV2 and J usage is TRBJ1-1, with D perhaps matching TRBD1 (5 bases). The CDR3 spans 13 residues. The V end lost 8 bases, the J end lost 0 bases, and 10 bases lay between the germline ends. Germline V gene data show CDR1 as SNHLY and CDR2 as FYNNEI. In DNA form, the CDR3 reads TGTGCCAGCGGTGTACAGGTGAACACTGAAGCTTTCTTT. Protein product: CASGVQVNTEAFF.

The sample holds a few counts of this clonotype. J is TRBJ1-4 and V is TRBV6-4, with a weak D call TRBD1 (6 bases). This CDR3 spans 16 amino acids. Between the trimmed V and J ends, which lost 4 bases and 3 bases, there was a span of 15 bases. Germline V gene data show CDR1 as MRHNA and CDR2 as SNTAGT. The CDR3 protein is CASSGQGLWANEKLFF. CDR3 coding DNA: TGTGCCAGCAGTGGGCAGGGGTTGTGGGCTAATGAAAAACTGTTTTTT.

This clonotype has a count of ten or more. The V and J genes are TRBV11-2 and TRBJ2-5, with unresolved D. CDR3 length: 16 amino acids. The germline V and J ends were trimmed by 2 bases and 1 base, with 14 bases remaining between them. Germline lookup yields CDR1 SGHAT and CDR2 FQNNGV. This chain's CDR3 is CASSLFPSSIQETQYF. Written as DNA, the CDR3 is TGTGCCAGCAGCTTATTCCCCTCATCTATCCAAGAGACCCAGTACTTC.

This clonotype was seen many times. Here the CDR3 DNA reads TGCGCCAGCAGCGGGGTTTTGGGCACTGAAGCTTTCTTT. Translation gives CASSGVLGTEAFF. V gene TRBV5-1 combines with J gene TRBJ1-1; D unresolved. CDR1 SGHRS and CDR2 YFSETQ come from the germline V gene. V was shortened by 4 bases and J by 4 bases, with 11 bases between the two germline ends. The CDR3 loop spans 13 amino acids.

The table lists this clonotype with many counts. The chain joins TRBV18 to TRBJ1-1, with D unresolved. Germline V CDR1 and CDR2: KGHSH, LQKENI. This CDR3 has 13 residues. Trimming took off 1 base at V and 1 base at J, with 4 bases between the two ends. CDR3 bases: TGTGCCAGCTCACCACAAAAGAACACTGAAGCTTTCTTT. This sequence encodes CASSPQKNTEAFF.

This clonotype was seen more than once but under ten times. V is TRBV6-1 and J is TRBJ1-5; 8 positions agree with TRBD1. The CDR3 contains 15 residues. The V segment lost 6 bases and the J segment 3 bases; nucleotides outside the gene matches: 7. Germline assignment: CDR1 MNHNS and CDR2 SASEGT. The chain's CDR3 is CASRPDREPNQPQHF. CDR3 DNA sequence: TGTGCCAGCAGACCGGACAGGGAGCCCAATCAGCCCCAGCATTTT.

This clonotype was seen more than once but under ten times. The rearrangement joins TRBV29-1 to TRBJ2-7, with D perhaps assigned TRBD1 or TRBD2 (5 bases each). Trimming left V 4 bases short and J 6 bases short, with 10 bases between. The germline V gene encodes CDR1 SQVTM and CDR2 ANQGSEA. The CDR3 covers 11 residues. DNA for the CDR3: TGCAGCGTTGGAGGGACGGGCGAGCAGTACTTC. It is translated as CSVGGTGEQYF.

There are many counts of this clonotype. The chain uses TRBV20-1 and TRBJ2-7, with D possibly being TRBD1 (7 bases). CDR1 and CDR2 from the germline V gene are DFQATT and SNEGSKA (reference sequence). CDR3 length: 13 amino acids. The CDR3 here is CSATRGVRLEQYF. The CDR3 nucleotides are TGCAGCGCGACCAGGGGGGTCCGACTGGAGCAGTACTTC.

This clonotype was seen a few times. One end of the junction does not line up with germline, which may come from a read error. The genes are TRBV29-1 and TRBJ2-5; a possible D gene is TRBD1 (5 bases). This CDR3 is 13 amino acids long. Germline CDR1 SQVTM, CDR2 ANQGSEA. CDR3 in DNA: TGCAGCGTTGAGACAGAGTACCAAGAGACCCGGTACTTC. Translation gives CSVETEYQETRYF.

This clonotype showed up many times. The chain combines TRBV12-3 or TRBV12-4 with TRBJ2-2; D may be TRBD2 (5 bases). This CDR3 is 15 amino acids long. V lost 6 bases and J 5 bases, leaving 16 bases between the germline ends. The CDR3 DNA is TGTGCCAGCAGAGCGGACGGACGCTTGACCGGGGAGCTGTTTTTT. This codes for CASRADGRLTGELFF.

This clonotype was detected many times. This rearrangement joins TRBV20-1 to TRBJ2-1; D call uncertain. The V end lost 2 bases, the J end lost 6 bases, and 14 bases lay between the germline ends. Germline V gives CDR1 DFQATT, CDR2 SNEGSKA (reference sequence). The CDR3 sequence is 14 residues long. The CDR3 DNA reads TGCAGTGCTAGATGGCTAGTCCCCCCCAATGAGCAGTTCTTC. Translated, it gives CSARWLVPPNEQFF.

This clonotype has ten or more counts. The V call is TRBV12-3 or TRBV12-4, the J call TRBJ1-2, with D possibly being TRBD1 (5 bases). This CDR3 region has 12 residues. Deletions cut 6 bases from V and 4 bases from J, with 9 bases between. CDR3 in amino acids: CASRGEPYGYTF. The CDR3 region has the DNA TGTGCCAGCAGAGGGGAACCCTATGGCTACACCTTC.

This clonotype has just a few counts. This chain connects TRBV9 to TRBJ2-7, with a possible D match to TRBD2 (5 bases). This CDR3 is 14 amino acids long. CDR1 SGDLS and CDR2 YYNGEE come from the germline V gene. V was pared by 4 bases and J by 0 bases, with 11 bases between. DNA of the CDR3: TGTGCCAGCAGCCTCCGGGATTCCTCCTACGAGCAGTACTTC. It translates to CASSLRDSSYEQYF. Drawing the rest from reference TRBV9 and TRBJ2-7, the complete variable domain is DSGVTQTPKHLITATGQRVTLRCSPRSGDLSVYWYQQSLDQGLQFLIQYYNGEERAKGNILERFSAQQFPDLHSELNLSSLELGDSALYFCASSLRDSSYEQYFGPGTRLTVT.

The rearrangement joins TRBV12-3 or TRBV12-4 to TRBJ1-5; 11 bases fit TRBD1. V was pared by 2 bases and J by 7 bases, with 4 bases of the junction left unmatched. The CDR3 extends over 15 amino acids. CDR3 nucleotides: TGTGCCAGCAGTTTAAGGACAGGGGGCGGACAGCCCCAGCATTTT. It is translated as CASSLRTGGGQPQHF.

The rearrangement joins TRBV19 to TRBJ1-5; tentative D call: TRBD1 (5 bases). Trimming stripped 7 bases from V and 1 base from J, with 11 bases between. The CDR3 extends over 14 amino acids. CDR1 is LNHDA and CDR2 is SQIVND in the germline V gene (reference sequence). The CDR3 reads CASTPWGSNQPQHF. The CDR3 DNA reads as TGTGCCAGTACCCCCTGGGGCAGCAATCAGCCCCAGCATTTT.

This clonotype was seen ten or more times. The chain carries TRBV2 and TRBJ2-7; 14 nucleotides agree with TRBD2. V was pared by 6 bases and J by 2 bases, with 21 bases of the junction left unmatched. The CDR3 is made up of 21 amino acids. Germline V gene lookup returns CDR1 SNHLY and CDR2 FYNNEI. The CDR3 loop is CASSPGLAGESLGASPYEQYF. The CDR3 nucleotides are TGTGCCAGCAGCCCGGGACTAGCGGGAGAATCCCTAGGGGCGTCCCCCTACGAGCAGTACTTC.

Written as DNA, the CDR3 is TGTGCCAGCAGCCCCGGGACAATGAACACCGGGGAGCTGTTTTTT. Translating it yields CASSPGTMNTGELFF. The chain couples TRBV7-3 to TRBJ2-2; TRBD1 is a possible D gene (6 bases). Trimming left V 5 bases short and J 1 base short, with 11 bases between. This CDR3 contains 15 residues. Germline CDR1 SGHTA, CDR2 FQGTGA.